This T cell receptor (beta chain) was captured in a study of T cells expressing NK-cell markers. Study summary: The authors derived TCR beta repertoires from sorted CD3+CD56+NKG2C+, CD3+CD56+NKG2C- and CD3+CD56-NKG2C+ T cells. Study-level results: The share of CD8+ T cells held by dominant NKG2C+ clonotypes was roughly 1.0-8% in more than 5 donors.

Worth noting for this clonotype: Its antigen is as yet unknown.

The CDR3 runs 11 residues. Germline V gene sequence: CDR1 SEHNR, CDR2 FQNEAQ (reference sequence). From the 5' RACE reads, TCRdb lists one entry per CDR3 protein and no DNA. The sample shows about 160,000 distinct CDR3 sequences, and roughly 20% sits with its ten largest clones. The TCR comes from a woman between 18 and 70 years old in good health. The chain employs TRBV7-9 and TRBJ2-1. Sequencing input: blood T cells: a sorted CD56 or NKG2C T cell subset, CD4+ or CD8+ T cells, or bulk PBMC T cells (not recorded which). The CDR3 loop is CASSLDNEQFF.